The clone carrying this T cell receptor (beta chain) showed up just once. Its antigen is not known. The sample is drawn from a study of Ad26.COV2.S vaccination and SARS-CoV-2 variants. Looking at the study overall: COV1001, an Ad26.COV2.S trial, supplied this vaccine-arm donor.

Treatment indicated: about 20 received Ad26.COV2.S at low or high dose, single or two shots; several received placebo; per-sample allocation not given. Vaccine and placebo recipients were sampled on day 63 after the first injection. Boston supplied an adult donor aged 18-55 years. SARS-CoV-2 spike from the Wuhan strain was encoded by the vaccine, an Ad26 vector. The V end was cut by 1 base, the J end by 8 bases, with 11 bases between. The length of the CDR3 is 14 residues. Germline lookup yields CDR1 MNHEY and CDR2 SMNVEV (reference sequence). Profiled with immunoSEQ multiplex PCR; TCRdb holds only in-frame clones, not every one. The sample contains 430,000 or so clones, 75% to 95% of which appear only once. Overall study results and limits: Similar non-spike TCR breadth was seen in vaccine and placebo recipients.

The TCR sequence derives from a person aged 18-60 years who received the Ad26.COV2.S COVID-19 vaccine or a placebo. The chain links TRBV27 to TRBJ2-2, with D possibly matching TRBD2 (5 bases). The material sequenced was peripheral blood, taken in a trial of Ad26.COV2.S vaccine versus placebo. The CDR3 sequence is CASSLLPGNGELFF. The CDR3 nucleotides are TGTGCCAGCAGTTTATTACCCGGGAATGGGGAGCTGTTTTTT.